This T cell receptor (beta chain) was recovered during a study of blood T cell repertoires in COVID-19. This table comes from immunoSEQ multiplex PCR, and its TCRdb copy is limited to in-frame clones, with some not included. The data contain 260,000 or so clones, 83% of them singletons. Trimming shortened V by 5 bases and J by 0 bases, and 11 bases separated the two germline ends. Germline V CDR1 and CDR2: SGHTA, FQGNSA. CDR3 length: 14 amino acids. This TCR was recovered from a woman aged 35 to 49 who had been exposed to COVID-19. The rearrangement uses TRBV7-2 and TRBJ2-7; D gene uncertain. Sequenced: PBMCs or T cells enriched from blood (not recorded which). DNA for the CDR3: TGTGCCAGCAGCACAGAGACGCCCTCCTACGAGCAGTACTTC. This translates into CASSTETPSYEQYF. The full variable domain, completed using reference TRBV7-2 and TRBJ2-7, is GAGVSQSPSNKVTEKGKDVELRCDPISGHTALYWYRQSLGQGLEFLIYFQGNSAPDKSGLPSDRFSAERTGGSVSTLTIQRTQQEDSAVYLCASSTETPSYEQYFGPGTRLTVT.